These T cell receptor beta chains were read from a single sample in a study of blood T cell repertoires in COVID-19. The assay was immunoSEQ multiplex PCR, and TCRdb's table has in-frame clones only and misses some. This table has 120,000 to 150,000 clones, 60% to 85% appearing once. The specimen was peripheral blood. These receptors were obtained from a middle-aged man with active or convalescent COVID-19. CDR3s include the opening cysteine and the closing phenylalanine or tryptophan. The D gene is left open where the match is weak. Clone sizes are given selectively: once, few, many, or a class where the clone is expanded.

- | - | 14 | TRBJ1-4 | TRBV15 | TGTGCCACCAGCAGAGATGAGGAAAATGAAAAACTGTTTTTT | CATSRDEENEKLFF
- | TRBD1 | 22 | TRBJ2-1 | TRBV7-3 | TGTGCCAGCAGCTTAGTTCGGGGTCGGGGCTTGGGACAGGGTTCTTCCTACAATGAGCAGTTCTTC | CASSLVRGRGLGQGSSYNEQFF
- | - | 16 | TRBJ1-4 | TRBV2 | TGTGCCAGCACCCCCTCGGTAGGGGCGACTAATGAAAAACTGTTTTTT | CASTPSVGATNEKLFF
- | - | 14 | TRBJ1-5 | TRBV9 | TGTGCCAGCAGCGTAGACGGAGGGAATCAGCCCCAGCATTTT | CASSVDGGNQPQHF
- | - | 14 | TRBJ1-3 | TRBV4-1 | TGCGCCAGCGGTTCGCAGATCTCTGGAAACACCATATATTTT | CASGSQISGNTIYF
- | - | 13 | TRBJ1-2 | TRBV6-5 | TGTGCCAGCACAACGCAGATTTTCTATGGCTACACCTTC | CASTTQIFYGYTF
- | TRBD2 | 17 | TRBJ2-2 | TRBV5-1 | TGCGCCAGCAGCTTATCGGGACTAGCGGGTAACACCGGGGAGCTGTTTTTT | CASSLSGLAGNTGELFF
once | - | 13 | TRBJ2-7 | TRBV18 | TGTGCCAGCTCAGGGCAGGGTCGCGACGAGCAGTACTTC | CASSGQGRDEQYF
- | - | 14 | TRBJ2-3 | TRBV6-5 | TGTGCCAGCAGTTCGTTGACTCGCACAGATACGCAGTATTTT | CASSSLTRTDTQYF
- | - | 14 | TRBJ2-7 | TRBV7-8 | TGTGCCAGCAGCTTAGCGGGCGGACACTACGAGCAGTACTTC | CASSLAGGHYEQYF
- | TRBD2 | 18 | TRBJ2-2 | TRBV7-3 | TGTGCCAGCAGCTCCACAGGCATGACTAGCGGAGGCACCGGGGAGCTGTTTTTT | CASSSTGMTSGGTGELFF
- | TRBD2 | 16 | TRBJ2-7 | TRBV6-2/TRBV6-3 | TGTGCCAGCAGTTCCCGACTAGCGGGAGGCCGCGCTGGGCAGTACTTC | CASSSRLAGGRAGQYF
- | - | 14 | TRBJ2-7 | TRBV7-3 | TGTGCCAGCAGCTTAGGGCCGACAAGTTACGAGCAGTACTTC | CASSLGPTSYEQYF
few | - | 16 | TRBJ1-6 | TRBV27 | TGTGCCAGCAGTTTCGGGAGGGCCTCCTATAATTCACCCCTCCACTTT | CASSFGRASYNSPLHF